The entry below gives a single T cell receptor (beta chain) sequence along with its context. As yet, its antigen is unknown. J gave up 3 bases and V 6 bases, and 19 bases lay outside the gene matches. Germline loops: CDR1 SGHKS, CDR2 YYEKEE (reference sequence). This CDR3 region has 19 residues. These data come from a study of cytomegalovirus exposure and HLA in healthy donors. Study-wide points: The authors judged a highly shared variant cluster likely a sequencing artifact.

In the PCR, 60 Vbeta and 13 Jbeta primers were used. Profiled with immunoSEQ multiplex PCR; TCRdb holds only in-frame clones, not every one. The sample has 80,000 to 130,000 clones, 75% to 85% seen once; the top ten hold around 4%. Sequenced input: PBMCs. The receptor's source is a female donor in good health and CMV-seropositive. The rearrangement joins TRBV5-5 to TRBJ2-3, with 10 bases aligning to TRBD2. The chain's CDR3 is CASTFGLAGATLLTDTQYF. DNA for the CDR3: TGTGCCAGCACCTTCGGGCTAGCGGGGGCCACCCTTCTGACAGATACGCAGTATTTT. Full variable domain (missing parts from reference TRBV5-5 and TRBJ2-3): DAGVTQSPTHLIKTRGQQVTLRCSPISGHKSVSWYQQVLGQGPQFIFQYYEKEERGRGNFPDRFSARQFPNYSSELNVNALLLGDSALYLCASTFGLAGATLLTDTQYFGPGTRLTVL.